This T cell receptor beta chain was observed in a study of CD8 T cells in ankylosing spondylitis. This clonotype showed up just a few times. Its antigen is as yet unknown. The length of the CDR3 is 15 residues. Germline loops: CDR1 DFQATT, CDR2 SNEGSKA (reference sequence). V shed 3 bases and J shed 6 bases, with 18 bases lying between them. Study-wide results and limits: Disease-linked clones were reportedly significantly enriched in matched ankylosing spondylitis synovial fluid. Eight or nine highly homologous variants formed a TCR beta motif that appeared characteristic of ankylosing spondylitis blood.

For TCR beta, libraries came from quantitative 5'-RACE with molecular barcodes. TCRdb reanalysed the 5' RACE reads using MiXCR and keeps one entry per CDR3 protein. Of a few hundred thousand distinct CDR3 sequences in the sample, approximately 20% were seen once. The TCR was taken from a male donor with ankylosing spondylitis or in good health (not recorded which). The chain uses TRBV20-1 and TRBJ1-5; maybe TRBD1 (6 bases). The specimen was blood, either unsorted or a sorted T cell fraction (not recorded which). Here the CDR3 reads CSASPMNREVQPQHF. The CDR3 DNA reads as TGCAGTGCTAGTCCTATGAACAGGGAGGTTCAGCCCCAGCATTTT.